This TCR beta chain originates from a study of patients and donors after allogeneic stem cell transplantation (dated by TCRdb to about 2020). For CDR1 and CDR2, the germline V gene lists MNHNS and SASEGT. V loses 6 bases, J loses 4 bases, and the germline ends lie 18 bases apart. The CDR3 numbers 15 residues from cysteine through phenylalanine. Only the CDR3 portion is preserved as DNA: 45 bases, with reading frame beginning at the first base. Libraries were prepared through RT-PCR. TCRdb records NextSeq 550 as the sequencer. In TCRdb, the public reads were trimmed at Q25 with fastp and aligned with MiXCR, with productive beta chains retained. For every CDR3 protein sequence, its rows merge into one entry that carries the most common genes and DNA. The sample table holds 400,000 to 500,000 distinct CDR3 sequences, of which about a sixth were seen once. Of the sample, 6% to 8% is held by the ten largest clones.

Concerning this clonotype: The antigen it recognizes is unknown. The sample holds no much larger clone one base away, and base qualities are not on file.

The receptor comes from a human donor who was either an allogeneic HSCT recipient or a stem cell or donor lymphocyte infusion donor (not recorded which). It is not recorded whose cells these are; they may come from a transplant donor. The sequencing sample was made of blood, either unsorted or a sorted T cell fraction (not recorded which). The V gene is TRBV6-1 and the J gene is TRBJ2-5; no D segment can be confidently identified. The DNA sequence is TGTGCCAGCAGACAAACAGAGTCTTCCCGAGAGACCCAGTACTTC. This gives the protein CASRQTESSRETQYF.